This T cell receptor beta chain was recovered during a study of blood T cell repertoires in COVID-19. Study-wide context: Both acute and convalescent COVID-19 samples were obtained from the United States, Italy and Spain. T cells, B-cell-depleted T cells, or PBMCs provided the cDNA or gDNA that served as material.

Authors' data handling: Reference gene primer amplification in the assay estimated nucleated cell counts. Profiled with immunoSEQ multiplex PCR; TCRdb holds only in-frame clones, not every one. The V and J calls and clone size are taken from that table; D and trimming were inferred from the DNA. This sample carries around 15,000 clones, approximately 76% of them seen once, and the ten largest clones take around 32%. The V end lost 1 base, the J end lost 8 bases, and 5 bases lay between the germline ends. The CDR3 contains 12 residues. Per germline, CDR1 MNHEY and CDR2 SMNVEV (reference sequence). The J gene is TRBJ2-2, the V gene TRBV27, with D unclear. The receptor was derived from a man aged 70-80 years with active or convalescent COVID-19. Source material: peripheral blood. In nucleotides, the CDR3 is TGTGCCAGCAGTTTATTGCGAGGGGAGCTGTTTTTT. This encodes CASSLLRGELFF.